Listed below are T cell receptor beta chains from one sample, sequenced in a study of beta chain features in type 1 diabetes. Using immunoSEQ multiplex PCR, the repertoire was profiled, and TCRdb retains in-frame clones only, with some absent. The sample comprises nearly 250,000 clones, 68% of which are singletons, and about 0.05% rests with the top ten. Sequences were obtained from naive CD4+ T cells from blood. The origin of the receptors is a man aged 25-45 years in good health. Both conserved end residues are part of each CDR3. Fields, in order: clone size, D gene, J gene, V gene, CDR3 DNA, CDR3 protein. The D gene is left open where the match is weak. Clone size is given for some rows only: seen once, a few or many times, or a class if the clone is expanded.

NA	NA	TRBJ1-1	TRBV29-1	TGCAGCGTTTCAAGTATGCTGGGGAACACTGAAGCTTTCTTT	CSVSSMLGNTEAFF
NA	NA	TRBJ2-3	TRBV30	TGTGCCTGGAGTGAGAACAGATTATCCACAGATACGCAGTATTTT	CAWSENRLSTDTQYF
NA	NA	TRBJ2-3	TRBV6-6	TGTGCCAGCAGTTACTCGCTGGACAGAAAGACAGATACGCAGTATTTT	CASSYSLDRKTDTQYF
NA	NA	TRBJ1-1	TRBV7-2	TGTGCCAGCAGCTCGGGGACAACTTTTCTTAAAGCTTTCTTT	CASSSGTTFLKAFF
NA	NA	TRBJ2-2	TRBV7-9	TGTGCCAGCAGCTTCCTTTCCGGGGAGCTGTTTTTT	CASSFLSGELFF
NA	TRBD1	TRBJ2-3	TRBV4-2	TGTGCCAGCAGCCAAGAACAGGGGGCAACAGATACGCAGTATTTT	CASSQEQGATDTQYF
NA	NA	TRBJ2-5	TRBV11-2	TGTGCCAGCAGCCGAGGGGCAAAACAAGAGACCCAGTACTTC	CASSRGAKQETQYF
NA	TRBD2	TRBJ2-5	TRBV14	TGTGCCAGCGCAGGACTAGCGGGAGAGACCCAGTACTTC	CASAGLAGETQYF
NA	NA	TRBJ1-5	TRBV7-2	TGTGCCAGCAGCTTAAGAATAGGGGTGCATCAGCCCCAGCATTTT	CASSLRIGVHQPQHF
NA	TRBD1	TRBJ1-2	TRBV30	TGTGCCTGGAGTCTCGTTGGGACAGACCCAAGCGGCTACACCTTC	CAWSLVGTDPSGYTF
NA	TRBD2	TRBJ2-1	TRBV14	TGTGCCAGCAGCCATACTAGCGGGCGTAGGAATGAGCAGTTCTTC	CASSHTSGRRNEQFF
NA	TRBD1	TRBJ1-1	TRBV29-1	TGCAGCGTCCACAGGGGGGCCAACACTGAAGCTTTCTTT	CSVHRGANTEAFF
NA	NA	TRBJ2-3	TRBV30	TGTGCCTGGAGTACGGTTGGAGATACGCAGTATTTT	CAWSTVGDTQYF
NA	TRBD1	TRBJ2-1	TRBV7-9	TGTGCCAGCAGCTCAGACAGGGGAAAGTACAATGAGCAGTTCTTC	CASSSDRGKYNEQFF
NA	NA	TRBJ2-2	TRBV4-3	TGCGCCAGCAGCCTTAAAGCACTCGACACCGGGGAGCTGTTTTTT	CASSLKALDTGELFF
NA	TRBD1	TRBJ1-1	TRBV7-2	TGTGCCAGCAGGCCGGACAGGGAGGAAGCTTTCTTT	CASRPDREEAFF
few	NA	TRBJ2-5	TRBV30	TGTGCCTGGAGTTGGGACATCGGAGAGACCCAGTACTTC	CAWSWDIGETQYF
NA	NA	TRBJ1-2	TRBV25-1	TGTGCCAGCAGTGAGGGCAGATTGATGGGCTACACCTTC	CASSEGRLMGYTF
NA	NA	TRBJ2-2	TRBV5-1	TGCGCCAGCAAGACTCTAGGGAACACCGGGGAGCTGTTTTTT	CASKTLGNTGELFF
NA	NA	TRBJ2-5	TRBV9	TGTGCCAGCAGCGGCGGAAGCCGGGAGACCCAGTACTTC	CASSGGSRETQYF
few	NA	TRBJ2-1	TRBV30	TGTGCCTGGACACGATCCTACAATGAGCAGTTCTTC	CAWTRSYNEQFF
NA	NA	TRBJ2-3	TRBV10-3	TGTGCCATCAGGCAACAAACAGATACGCAGTATTTT	CAIRQQTDTQYF
NA	NA	TRBJ2-1	TRBV15	TGTGCCACCAGCACCGGAGACACAAGCTCCTACAATGAGCAGTTCTTC	CATSTGDTSSYNEQFF
NA	NA	TRBJ2-1	TRBV4-3	TGCGCCAGCAGCCAAGATCGAATAGCGCCCCACAATGAGCAGTTCTTC	CASSQDRIAPHNEQFF
once	TRBD1	TRBJ2-3	TRBV4-2	TGTGCCAGCAGCCAAGAAGACAGGGGCTCAGATACGCAGTATTTT	CASSQEDRGSDTQYF
NA	NA	TRBJ2-3	TRBV9	TGTGCCAGCAGCGCACGGACTAGCACAGATACGCAGTATTTT	CASSARTSTDTQYF
NA	TRBD2	TRBJ2-1	TRBV7-2	TGTGCCAGCAGCTTAGATCCAGCGGGAGTCTACAATGAGCAGTTCTTC	CASSLDPAGVYNEQFF
few	TRBD1	TRBJ2-1	TRBV30	TGTGCCTGGAGTGTACATCCCCGGACAGGGAATTCCTACAATGAGCAGTTCTTC	CAWSVHPRTGNSYNEQFF
NA	NA	TRBJ2-5	TRBV28	TGTGCCAGCAGTGGGGCTAGGGGCGAAGAGACCCAGTACTTC	CASSGARGEETQYF